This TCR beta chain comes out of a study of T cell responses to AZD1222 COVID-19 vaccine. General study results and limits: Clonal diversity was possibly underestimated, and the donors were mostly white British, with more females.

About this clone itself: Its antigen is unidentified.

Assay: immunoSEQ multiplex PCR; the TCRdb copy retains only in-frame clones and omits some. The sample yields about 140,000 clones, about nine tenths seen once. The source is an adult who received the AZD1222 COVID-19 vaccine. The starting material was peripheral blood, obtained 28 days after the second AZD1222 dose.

CDR3 in DNA: TGCGCCAGCAGCCAAGATCAGCAGGGGGTGGCCCAAGCTTTCTTT. This codes for CASSQDQQGVAQAFF. J is TRBJ1-1 and V is TRBV4-3, with 7 nucleotides matching TRBD1. Per germline, CDR1 LGHNA and CDR2 YSLEER. J lost 9 bases, V lost 0 bases, and 10 bases had no gene match. The CDR3 has 15 amino acids.